The entry that follows covers one T cell receptor (beta chain) sequence. This sample stems from a study of blood T cell repertoires in COVID-19. For the study at large: COVID-19 samples from acute and convalescent phases originated in the United States, Italy and Spain. PBMCs, B-cell-depleted T cells, or T cells provided the cDNA or gDNA that made up the material.

Seattle patient enrollment occurred during active infection, with longitudinal follow-up thereafter. CDR1 and CDR2 from the germline V gene are GTSNPN and SVGIG (reference sequence). V lost 0 bases and J lost 7, with 10 bases in between. The CDR3 runs to 12 residues. Authors' processing steps: The authors estimated nucleated cell counts from reference gene primer amplification. The method was immunoSEQ multiplex PCR; TCRdb's version includes in-frame clones alone and lacks a portion of them. V, J and clone size are taken as reported in that table, and D and trimming were inferred from the DNA itself. Of roughly 380,000 clones listed, 75% to 90% are singletons.

The chain uses TRBV30 and TRBJ2-7, with unresolved D. The sequenced material came from peripheral blood. The sequence derives from a woman aged 40 to 55 with COVID-19, enrolled during active disease. CDR3 loop: CAWSVTGVEQYF. The CDR3, as DNA: TGTGCCTGGAGTGTAACCGGAGTAGAGCAGTACTTC.